These T cell receptor beta chains were read from a single sample in a study of OX40 agonist ivuxolimab in advanced cancers. Generated by immunoSEQ multiplex PCR, the TCRdb table keeps only in-frame clones and is missing some. The repertoire holds tens of thousands of clones, with 87% as singletons. Sequencing was performed on CD4+ or CD8+ T cells sorted from blood, taken in a trial of the OX40 agonist ivuxolimab. The receptor set was obtained from an adult with an advanced solid tumor such as melanoma, head and neck, liver or kidney cancer. Each CDR3 is given with its conserved first and last residue. The D gene is left open where the match is weak. Size is stated for part of the rows, as once, few or many counts, or as a class when the clone is expanded.

abundance,d_gene,v_gene,j_gene,CDR3aa,CDR3nt
NA,TRBD2,TRBV5-1,TRBJ2-1,CASSLGPGGNNEQFF,TGCGCCAGCAGCTTGGGTCCGGGAGGAAACAATGAGCAGTTCTTC
NA,NA,TRBV28,TRBJ1-1,CASSLYDRDTEAFF,TGTGCCAGCAGTTTGTATGATAGGGACACTGAAGCTTTCTTT
NA,NA,TRBV6-4,TRBJ2-7,CASRPRLWTVVEQYF,TGTGCCAGCAGACCCCGCCTTTGGACTGTCGTCGAGCAGTACTTC
NA,NA,TRBV11-2,TRBJ2-1,CASSVRRNYNEQFF,TGTGCCAGCAGCGTAAGGAGAAACTACAATGAGCAGTTCTTC
NA,NA,TRBV27,TRBJ2-2,CASNRGSRETGELFF,TGTGCCAGCAACCGGGGATCAAGAGAGACCGGGGAGCTGTTTTTT
NA,NA,TRBV5-4,TRBJ2-1,CASSRDPAYNEQFF,TGTGCCAGCAGCCGAGACCCCGCCTACAATGAGCAGTTCTTC
NA,NA,TRBV5-6,TRBJ1-5,CASSLIGRGNQPQHF,TGTGCCAGCAGCTTAATAGGCCGGGGCAATCAGCCCCAGCATTTT
NA,NA,TRBV5-1,TRBJ1-1,CASSNRNTEAFF,TGCGCCAGCAGCAACAGAAACACTGAAGCTTTCTTT
NA,TRBD2,TRBV11-2,TRBJ2-7,CASSMITTTGTSTYEQYF,TGTGCCAGCAGCATGATAACCACAACCGGGACTAGCACCTACGAGCAGTACTTC
once,NA,TRBV18,TRBJ2-3,CASSEPLWTGFADTQYF,TGTGCCAGCTCAGAACCTCTTTGGACTGGGTTCGCAGATACGCAGTATTTT
NA,TRBD2,TRBV5-1,TRBJ2-1,CASSFPSGSSYNEQFF,TGCGCCAGCAGCTTTCCTAGCGGCAGCTCCTACAATGAGCAGTTCTTC
NA,NA,TRBV4-1,TRBJ2-7,CASSPPQAYEQYF,TGCGCCAGCAGCCCGCCCCAAGCCTACGAGCAGTACTTC
NA,TRBD2,TRBV6-6,TRBJ2-7,CASSYRRERSYEQYF,TGTGCCAGCAGTTACCGGCGGGAGAGGTCCTACGAGCAGTACTTC
once,NA,TRBV5-6,TRBJ2-7,CASSGGLEYEQYF,TGTGCCAGCAGCGGGGGACTGGAATACGAGCAGTACTTC
NA,NA,TRBV7-3,TRBJ2-7,CASSPTGDYEQYF,TGTGCCAGCAGCCCCACCGGGGACTACGAGCAGTACTTC
NA,TRBD1,TRBV15,TRBJ2-5,CATSSRRDRVGFETQYF,TGTGCCACCAGCAGTCGGCGGGACAGGGTGGGATTTGAGACCCAGTACTTC
NA,NA,TRBV28,TRBJ2-5,CASSLGTQAGYQETQYF,TGTGCCAGCAGTTTAGGTACCCAGGCGGGGTACCAAGAGACCCAGTACTTC
NA,TRBD1,TRBV28,TRBJ1-1,CASPAAGQGPEAFF,TGTGCCAGCCCAGCAGCGGGACAGGGACCTGAAGCTTTCTTT
NA,TRBD1,TRBV27,TRBJ2-7,CASSLTGNSYEQYF,TGTGCCAGCAGTTTGACAGGGAATAGCTACGAGCAGTACTTC
NA,NA,TRBV7-8,TRBJ1-5,CASSLGTNQPQHF,TGTGCCAGCAGCCTGGGCACCAATCAGCCCCAGCATTTT
NA,NA,TRBV4-1,TRBJ2-3,CASSRTDTQYF,TGCGCCAGCAGTCGCACAGATACGCAGTATTTT
few,NA,TRBV30,TRBJ1-5,CAWGHRDNQPQHF,TGTGCCTGGGGGCACAGGGACAATCAGCCCCAGCATTTT
NA,NA,TRBV5-1,TRBJ1-5,CASSLDGWGNQPQHF,TGCGCCAGCAGCTTGGATGGCTGGGGCAATCAGCCCCAGCATTTT
NA,TRBD1,TRBV28,TRBJ1-2,CASSNRGGNYGYTF,TGTGCCAGCAGTAACAGGGGGGGCAACTATGGCTACACCTTC
NA,NA,TRBV10-3,TRBJ2-7,CAISESGGLYEQYF,TGTGCCATCAGTGAGTCTGGGGGATTATACGAGCAGTACTTC
NA,NA,TRBV28,TRBJ2-3,CASSLVDSPDTQYF,TGTGCCAGCAGTCTCGTGGACAGCCCAGATACGCAGTATTTT
NA,NA,TRBV18,TRBJ2-5,CASSPSETQYF,TGTGCCAGCTCACCTTCCGAGACCCAGTACTTC
NA,NA,TRBV7-3,TRBJ2-3,CASSSDGTSTDTQYF,TGTGCCAGCAGCTCTGACGGAACTAGCACAGATACGCAGTATTTT
NA,TRBD1,TRBV18,TRBJ1-1,CASSRQGTNTEAFF,TGTGCCAGCTCAAGACAGGGGACGAACACTGAAGCTTTCTTT
NA,NA,TRBV4-1,TRBJ2-1,CASSQDLFEQFF,TGCGCCAGCAGCCAAGATCTTTTTGAGCAGTTCTTC
NA,TRBD1,TRBV6-5,TRBJ1-6,CASTRQGTDSPLHF,TGTGCCAGCACCCGACAGGGGACGGATTCACCCCTCCACTTT
NA,TRBD1,TRBV6-5,TRBJ2-5,CASRPATGTQETQYF,TGTGCCAGCAGACCCGCGACAGGGACACAAGAGACCCAGTACTTC
NA,NA,TRBV11-2,TRBJ2-3,CASSPLSGVVADTQYF,TGTGCCAGCAGCCCCCTCTCGGGAGTAGTCGCAGATACGCAGTATTTT
NA,TRBD2,TRBV10-3,TRBJ2-7,CATAGLAGDYEQYF,TGTGCCACCGCCGGACTAGCGGGTGACTACGAGCAGTACTTC
NA,NA,TRBV30,TRBJ2-6,CAWSPRWGSGANVLTF,TGTGCCTGGAGTCCCCGGTGGGGTTCCGGGGCCAACGTCCTGACTTTC
NA,TRBD2,TRBV6-5,TRBJ2-7,CASSYQLAGGYEQYF,TGTGCCAGCAGTTACCAGCTAGCGGGAGGATATGAGCAGTACTTC
NA,NA,TRBV9,TRBJ2-5,CASSVGGHEETQYF,TGTGCCAGCAGCGTAGGGGGGCACGAAGAGACCCAGTACTTC
NA,NA,TRBV7-8,TRBJ2-7,CASSLGVGALEQYF,TGTGCCAGCAGCTTGGGAGTCGGGGCTCTCGAGCAGTACTTC
NA,NA,TRBV11-3,TRBJ1-1,CASSARGAGTEAFF,TGTGCCAGCAGCGCCCGCGGGGCCGGCACTGAAGCTTTCTTT
NA,NA,TRBV27,TRBJ2-2,CASSPWAGELFF,TGTGCCAGCAGCCCCTGGGCCGGGGAGCTGTTTTTT
NA,TRBD2,TRBV7-7,TRBJ2-2,CASSQTSGRGNTGELFF,TGTGCTAGCAGCCAGACTAGCGGGAGAGGGAACACCGGGGAGCTGTTTTTT
NA,TRBD2,TRBV7-3,TRBJ2-1,CASSKTRGLAGKNEQFF,TGTGCCAGCAGCAAGACACGTGGACTAGCGGGGAAGAATGAGCAGTTCTTC
NA,NA,TRBV7-2,TRBJ2-3,CASSLGQGTDTQYF,TGTGCCAGCAGCTTAGGGCAGGGGACAGATACGCAGTATTTT
NA,TRBD2,TRBV6-5,TRBJ2-2,CASSSSGSGAGELFF,TGTGCCAGCAGTTCTAGCGGGAGTGGGGCCGGGGAGCTGTTTTTT
NA,NA,TRBV6-1,TRBJ1-5,CASSEFSGNQPQHF,TGTGCCAGCAGTGAATTTTCGGGCAATCAGCCCCAGCATTTT
NA,NA,TRBV4-1,TRBJ1-1,CASSQVVLTRLNTEAFF,TGCGCCAGCAGCCAAGTTGTATTGACACGGTTGAACACTGAAGCTTTCTTT
NA,NA,TRBV11-2,TRBJ2-7,CASSLVHSAYEQYF,TGTGCCAGCAGCTTAGTTCACTCGGCCTACGAGCAGTACTTC
NA,NA,TRBV19,TRBJ2-7,CASSILNTGSSYEQYF,TGTGCCAGTAGTATACTAAACACAGGGTCGTCCTACGAGCAGTACTTC
NA,TRBD2,TRBV7-6,TRBJ2-1,CASSKLAGNNEQFF,TGTGCCAGCAGCAAACTAGCGGGGAACAATGAGCAGTTCTTC
NA,TRBD1,TRBV28,TRBJ2-1,CATCRGGRSYNEQFF,TGTGCCACCTGCCGAGGGGGCCGCTCCTACAATGAGCAGTTCTTC
NA,NA,TRBV5-8,TRBJ2-1,CASSGITGFSYNEQFF,TGTGCCAGCAGCGGAATTACAGGGTTTTCCTACAATGAGCAGTTCTTC
few,NA,TRBV5-6,TRBJ2-5,CASSLFETQYF,TGTGCCAGCAGCTTGTTTGAGACCCAGTACTTC
NA,TRBD2,TRBV9,TRBJ2-7,CASSVGAGGRSYEQYF,TGTGCCAGCAGCGTAGGAGCGGGAGGCAGGTCCTACGAGCAGTACTTC
NA,NA,TRBV19,TRBJ1-1,CASSPRTSEAFF,TGTGCCAGTAGTCCCCGTACCTCTGAAGCTTTCTTT
NA,NA,TRBV28,TRBJ1-4,CASSRPGTLSTNEKLFF,TGTGCCAGCAGTCGTCCCGGGACACTCTCAACTAATGAAAAACTGTTTTTT
NA,TRBD2,TRBV4-1,TRBJ2-7,CASSREEAGDPYEQYF,TGCGCCAGCAGCCGAGAAGAAGCGGGAGACCCCTACGAGCAGTACTTC
few,NA,TRBV5-4,TRBJ2-4,CASSLAFGIEDQYF,TGTGCCAGCAGCTTGGCCTTTGGGATAGAGGATCAGTACTTC
NA,NA,TRBV28,TRBJ1-5,CASNTQGGNQPQHF,TGTGCCAGCAATACACAGGGAGGGAATCAGCCCCAGCATTTT
NA,NA,TRBV19,TRBJ2-5,CASRLSGSEETQYF,TGTGCCAGTAGACTCTCCGGGAGCGAAGAGACCCAGTACTTC